This T cell receptor beta chain was profiled in a study of technical replicates of blood from a few donors. Produced via immunoSEQ multiplex PCR; TCRdb's table is partial and in-frame only. This table holds roughly 76,000 clones, approximately 92% found once. This clone occurred once. The CDR3 spans 15 residues. Trimming shortened V by 0 bases and J by 5 bases, and 10 bases separated the two germline ends. CDR1 and CDR2 from the germline V gene are LGHNA and YSLEER. Sequenced: T cells isolated from PBMCs. The sequence was obtained from a human donor in good health. Some clones in this sample may be carry-over from other donors' samples. The chain combines TRBV4-3 with TRBJ1-4; D might be TRBD1 (6 bases). The CDR3 protein is CASSQEGAENEKLFF. CDR3 nucleotide sequence: TGCGCCAGCAGCCAAGAGGGGGCAGAGAATGAAAAACTGTTTTTT.